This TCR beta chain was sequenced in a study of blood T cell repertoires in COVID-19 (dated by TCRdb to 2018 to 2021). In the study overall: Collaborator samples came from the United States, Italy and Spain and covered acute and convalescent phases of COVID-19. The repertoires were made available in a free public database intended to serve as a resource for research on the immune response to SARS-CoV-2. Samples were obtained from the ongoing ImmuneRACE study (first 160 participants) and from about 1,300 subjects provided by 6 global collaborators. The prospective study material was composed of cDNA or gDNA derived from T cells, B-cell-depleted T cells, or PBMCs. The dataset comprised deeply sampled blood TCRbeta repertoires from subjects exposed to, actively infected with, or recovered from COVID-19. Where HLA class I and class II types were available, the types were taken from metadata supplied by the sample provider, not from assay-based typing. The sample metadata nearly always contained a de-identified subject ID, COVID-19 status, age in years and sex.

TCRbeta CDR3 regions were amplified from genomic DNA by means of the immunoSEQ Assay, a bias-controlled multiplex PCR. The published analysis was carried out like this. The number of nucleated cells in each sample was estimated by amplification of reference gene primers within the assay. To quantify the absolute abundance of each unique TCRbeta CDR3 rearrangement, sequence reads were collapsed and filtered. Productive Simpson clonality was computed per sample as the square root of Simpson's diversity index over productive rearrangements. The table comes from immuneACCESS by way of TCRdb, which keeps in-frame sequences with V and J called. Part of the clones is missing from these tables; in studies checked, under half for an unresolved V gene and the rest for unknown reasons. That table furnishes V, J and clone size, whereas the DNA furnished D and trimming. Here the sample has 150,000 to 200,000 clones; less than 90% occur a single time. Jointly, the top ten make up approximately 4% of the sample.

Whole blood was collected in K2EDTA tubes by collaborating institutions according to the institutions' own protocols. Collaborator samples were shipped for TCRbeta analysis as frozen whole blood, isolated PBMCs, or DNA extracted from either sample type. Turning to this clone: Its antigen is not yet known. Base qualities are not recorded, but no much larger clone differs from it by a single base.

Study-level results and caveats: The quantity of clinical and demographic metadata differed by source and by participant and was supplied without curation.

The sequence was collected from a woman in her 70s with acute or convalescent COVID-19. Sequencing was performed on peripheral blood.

The DNA is TGTGCCAGCAGTTTACACGGGGGGGGATCACCCCTCCACTTT. The resulting protein is CASSLHGGGSPLHF. The V and J genes are TRBV28 and TRBJ1-6; TRBD1 might be the D gene, on 5 matching bases. Reading from cysteine to phenylalanine, the CDR3 counts 14 amino acids. The retained sequence is limited to the CDR3, 42 bases, with the frame set at the first base. The germline ends are 12 bases apart after V is trimmed by 2 bases and J by 10 bases. Taken from the germline V gene, the CDR1 and CDR2 loops are MDHEN and SYDVKM.